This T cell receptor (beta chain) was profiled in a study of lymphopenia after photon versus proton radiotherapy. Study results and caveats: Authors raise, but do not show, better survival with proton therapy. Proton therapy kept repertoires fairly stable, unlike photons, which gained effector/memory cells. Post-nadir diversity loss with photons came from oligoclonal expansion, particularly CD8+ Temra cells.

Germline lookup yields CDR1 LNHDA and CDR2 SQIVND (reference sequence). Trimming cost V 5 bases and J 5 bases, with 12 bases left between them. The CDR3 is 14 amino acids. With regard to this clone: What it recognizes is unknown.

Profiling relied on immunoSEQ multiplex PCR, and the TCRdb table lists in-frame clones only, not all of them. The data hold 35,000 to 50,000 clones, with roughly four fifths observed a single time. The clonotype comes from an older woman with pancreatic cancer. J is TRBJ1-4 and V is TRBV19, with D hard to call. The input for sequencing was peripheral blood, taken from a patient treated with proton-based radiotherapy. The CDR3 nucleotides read TGTGCCAGTAGTCGAGGCATTATAAATGAAAAACTGTTTTTT. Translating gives CASSRGIINEKLFF.